What follows are 20 T cell receptor beta chains derived from one specimen sequenced in a study of T cell changes during pregnancy in multiple sclerosis. Here immunoSEQ multiplex PCR was the method, and the copy in TCRdb shows in-frame clones only, minus some. The sample has some 46,000 clones, about 91% seen once. The sample here was peripheral blood, taken in the third trimester of pregnancy. These receptors were taken from a female donor with multiple sclerosis, enrolled in a pregnancy study.

V usage is TRBV11-2 and J usage is TRBJ1-1, with TRBD1 matching over 7 bases. This CDR3 region has 19 residues. The germline V gene encodes CDR1 SGHAT and CDR2 FQNNGV. The V gene end was trimmed by 1 base and the J gene end by 3 bases; junction bases not matched to a gene: 17. CDR3: CASSLVGFGTDRLDTEAFF. CDR3 DNA: TGTGCCAGCAGCTTAGTTGGTTTCGGGACAGATAGGTTGGACACTGAAGCTTTCTTT.

V is TRBV27 and J is TRBJ2-1; 14 bases line up with TRBD2. The CDR3 is 19 amino acids. Germline loops: CDR1 MNHEY, CDR2 SMNVEV (reference sequence). The junction had 6 bases not matched to a gene; V was cut back by 2 bases and J by 0 bases. DNA for the CDR3: TGTGCCAGCAGTTTAAGGACTAGCGGGGGGCCTAGCTCCTACAATGAGCAGTTCTTC. Amino acids: CASSLRTSGGPSSYNEQFF.

The chain has TRBV28 and TRBJ1-1, with 10 nucleotides matching TRBD1. V was clipped by 8 bases and J by 5 bases; unmatched bases: 2. There are 12 residues in the CDR3. Germline CDR1 reads MDHEN; CDR2 reads SYDVKM. CDR3 residues: CASGQGGTEAFF. The CDR3 DNA reads TGTGCCAGCGGACAGGGGGGAACTGAAGCTTTCTTT.

This clone was observed once. The rearrangement uses TRBV6-1 and TRBJ1-5, with 8 bases that match TRBD1. The CDR3 loop spans 15 amino acids. Germline V gene sequence: CDR1 MNHNS, CDR2 SASEGT. V gave up 6 bases and J gave up 3 bases; unmatched junction bases: 7. CDR3 DNA sequence: TGTGCCAGCAGGGTCGACAGGGGCACCAATCAGCCCCAGCATTTT. Amino acid sequence: CASRVDRGTNQPQHF.

CDR3 sequence reads: CASSLTSGMVGNEQFF. The CDR3, as DNA: TGCGCCAGCAGCTTGACTAGCGGGATGGTAGGCAATGAGCAGTTCTTC. V gene TRBV5-1 combines with J gene TRBJ2-1, with 10 bases fitting TRBD2. CDR3 size: 16 residues. Germline CDR1 is SGHRS and CDR2 is YFSETQ. V was pared by 1 base and J by 6 bases, with 7 bases of the junction left unmatched.

The rearrangement links TRBV16 to TRBJ1-4; 12 positions match TRBD1. The CDR3 runs 16 residues. From germline, CDR1 is KGHSY and CDR2 FQNENV. Germline trimming cut 0 bases from V and 8 bases from J; bases unmatched to any gene: 4. In DNA, the CDR3 is TGTGCCAGCAGCCAATCTGGGGACAGGGGGCGCGAAAAACTGTTTTTT. This gives the protein CASSQSGDRGREKLFF.

As DNA, the CDR3 is TGTGCCAGCAGCCGACAACCGGGAGATCAGCCCCAGCATTTT. Translating gives CASSRQPGDQPQHF. The J gene is TRBJ1-5, the V gene TRBV7-9; D ambiguous. Trimming took 5 bases from V and 5 from J, leaving 13 bases between them. Germline CDR1 is SEHNR and CDR2 is FQNEAQ (reference sequence). This CDR3 has 14 residues.

This chain uses TRBV4-3 with TRBJ2-7; maybe TRBD2 (6 bases). Germline-derived CDR1 and CDR2 are LGHNA and YSLEER. V was trimmed by 4 bases and J by 1 base, leaving 14 bases between them. The CDR3 extends over 15 amino acids. The chain's CDR3 is CASSPRLAASYEQYF. The CDR3 coding sequence is TGCGCCAGCAGCCCCCGGTTAGCGGCTTCCTACGAGCAGTACTTC.

This clone was seen once. The V call is TRBV25-1, the J call TRBJ2-1; 8 bases line up with TRBD2. The CDR3 length is 15 residues. Germline assignment: CDR1 MGHDK and CDR2 SYGVNS. Germline trimming cut 1 base from V and 6 bases from J; bases unmatched to any gene: 5. Here the CDR3 DNA reads TGTGCCAGCAGTGAATGGAAAAGCGGGAGCAATGAGCAGTTCTTC. Amino acid sequence: CASSEWKSGSNEQFF.

The J gene is TRBJ1-1, the V gene TRBV13, with 8 bases aligning to TRBD1. The ends lost 7 bases at V and 1 base at J; junction bases unmatched: 5. The V gene's germline CDR1 is PRHDT and CDR2 FYEKMQ (reference sequence). CDR3 length: 14 residues. The CDR3 region has the DNA TGTGCCAGCATTCTAACAGGGGGGAACACTGAAGCTTTCTTT. Residues: CASILTGGNTEAFF.

The chain has TRBV19 and TRBJ2-1; the match to TRBD2 covers 7 bases. The CDR3 length is 16 residues. Germline V CDR1 and CDR2: LNHDA, SQIVND (reference sequence). Unmatched junction bases numbered 2, after V lost 0 bases and J lost 0 bases. CDR3 in amino acids: CASSIERGSSYNEQFF. The CDR3 DNA follows: TGTGCCAGTAGTATAGAACGCGGGAGCTCCTACAATGAGCAGTTCTTC.

The chain employs TRBV6-5 and TRBJ1-4; the D is unclear. The CDR3 has 16 residues. The V gene lost 2 bases and the J gene lost 7 bases, with 17 bases spanning the gap. The germline V gene encodes CDR1 MNHEY and CDR2 SVGAGI. The DNA of the CDR3 is TGTGCCAGCAGTTACCGCAGCTTGGCCGCGGGTGAAAAACTGTTTTTT. It translates to CASSYRSLAAGEKLFF.

This clone showed up just a few times. V and J are TRBV11-1 and TRBJ2-3; 9 positions agree with TRBD2. Germline lookup yields CDR1 SGHAT and CDR2 FQDESV (reference sequence). Losses at the gene ends were 3 bases for V and 6 bases for J; bases not matched to a gene: 7. This CDR3 is 15 amino acids long. The CDR3 region has the DNA TGTGCCAGCAGCTTCGCGGGAGGGCCGGAGGATACGCAGTATTTT. As protein: CASSFAGGPEDTQYF.

This chain uses TRBV6-5 with TRBJ2-3; 7 positions match TRBD1. CDR3 length: 15 residues. Per the germline V gene, CDR1 is MNHEY and CDR2 is SVGAGI. V lost 0 bases, J lost 3 bases, and 3 bases stayed unmatched. As DNA, the CDR3 is TGTGCCAGCAGTTACTCGACCAGGGGGACAGATACGCAGTATTTT. This encodes CASSYSTRGTDTQYF.

This chain links TRBV27 with TRBJ1-1, with D unresolved. This CDR3 is built from 15 residues. The V end was cut by 0 bases, the J end by 0 bases, with 8 bases between. The germline V gene has CDR1 MNHEY and CDR2 SMNVEV (reference sequence). CDR3 DNA sequence: TGTGCCAGCAGTTTATCGGCAGTAATGAACACTGAAGCTTTCTTT. Protein product: CASSLSAVMNTEAFF.

The rearrangement joins TRBV27 to TRBJ2-1; 12 bases match TRBD2. V lost 4 bases to trimming and J lost 8 bases; unmatched junction nucleotides: 6. This CDR3 is 15 amino acids long. Germline CDR1 is MNHEY and CDR2 is SMNVEV (reference sequence). The DNA for the CDR3 is TGTGCCAGCAGTTCGAGACTAGCGGGAGCCTATGAGCAGTTCTTC. It specifies CASSSRLAGAYEQFF.

The CDR3 nucleotides are TGTGCCAGCAGCGGCCGGGACAAGAACACTGAAGCTTTCTTT. Amino acid sequence: CASSGRDKNTEAFF. The chain joins TRBV5-4 to TRBJ1-1; D may be TRBD1 (6 bases). Germline lookup yields CDR1 SGHNT and CDR2 YYREEE (reference sequence). Trimming removed 4 bases at V and 1 base at J, with 11 bases between. The CDR3 is 14 residues long.

The chain recombines TRBV6-1 with TRBJ1-2; 7 nucleotides align to TRBD1. The CDR3 has 15 amino acids. V gave up 6 bases and J gave up 1 base; unmatched junction bases: 8. Germline values: CDR1 MNHNS, CDR2 SASEGT. The DNA of the CDR3 is TGTGCCAGCAGCGCTAGGGACAGACTTAACTATGGCTACACCTTC. This codes for CASSARDRLNYGYTF.

This chain uses TRBV5-6 with TRBJ1-1, with 8 nucleotides matching TRBD1. V was clipped by 4 bases and J by 8 bases; unmatched bases: 7. The germline V gene has CDR1 SGHDT and CDR2 YYEEEE. The CDR3 is 13 residues long. In DNA, the CDR3 is TGTGCCAGCAGCCCACGACAGGGGCCAGAAGCTTTCTTT. Protein sequence: CASSPRQGPEAFF.

The rearrangement links TRBV11-3 to TRBJ2-1, with 10 positions matching TRBD2. There are 15 residues in the CDR3. J lost 5 bases, V lost 3 bases, and 4 bases had no gene match. Per the germline V gene, CDR1 is SGHNT and CDR2 is YENEEA. CDR3 DNA sequence: TGTGCCAGCAGCTTCCTAGCGGGAGCGGACAATGAGCAGTTCTTC. Translating it yields CASSFLAGADNEQFF.